Each of the 32 T cell receptor beta chains below was sequenced from the same sample in a study of shared clonotypes between healthy human individuals. CD8 cells classed as naive were CD45RO-negative and positively selected for CCR7, excluding terminally differentiated effector memory CD45RA+ cells. The protocol was immunoSEQ multiplex PCR, while the TCRdb copy is restricted to in-frame clones and leaves out a portion. Of about 750,000 clones listed, more than 85% are singletons. The sequenced material came from naive CD8+ T cells sorted from blood. The receptors derive from a man aged 30 to 45 in good health.

The genes are TRBV5-4 and TRBJ2-2; D gene ambiguous. The germline V gene encodes CDR1 SGHNT and CDR2 YYREEE (reference sequence). This CDR3 contains 15 residues. Trimming pared 3 bases from V and 5 bases from J, leaving 14 bases between. The CDR3 loop reads CASSSPLRNTGELFF. CDR3 coding DNA: TGTGCCAGCAGCTCCCCGTTACGGAATACCGGGGAGCTGTTTTTT.

The chain combines TRBV5-8 with TRBJ2-7; D gene unclear. Germline loops: CDR1 SGHTS, CDR2 YDEGEE. The CDR3 consists of 13 residues. Trimming cost V 3 bases and J 5 bases, with 12 bases left between them. CDR3 region: CASSWAVENEQYF. In nucleotides, the CDR3 is TGTGCCAGCAGCTGGGCGGTGGAGAACGAGCAGTACTTC.

The rearrangement uses TRBV5-6 and TRBJ2-2; TRBD1 agrees at 9 bases. The CDR3 is 16 residues long. The J segment lost 10 bases and the V segment lost 4 bases, leaving 14 bases of the junction unmatched. CDR1 SGHDT and CDR2 YYEEEE come from the germline V gene. The CDR3 coding sequence is TGTGCCAGCAGCGTCCCCGGGACAGGGATTGGAGAGGAGCTGTTTTTT. Translation gives CASSVPGTGIGEELFF.

The CDR3 coding sequence is TGTGCCAGCAGTTACGGGACTAGCGGGGTCAACGAGCAGTACTTC. It specifies CASSYGTSGVNEQYF. V is TRBV27 and J is TRBJ2-7; 13 bases are shared with TRBD2. The trim removed 4 bases at V and 5 bases at J, leaving 5 bases unmatched. CDR3 length: 15 amino acids. In germline, CDR1 is MNHEY, CDR2 SMNVEV (reference sequence).

This sequence joins TRBV28 and TRBJ2-3, with 7 nucleotides matching TRBD2. V was pared by 5 bases and J by 9 bases, with 17 bases of the junction left unmatched. CDR3 length: 16 amino acids. CDR1 is MDHEN and CDR2 is SYDVKM in the germline V gene. This CDR3 reads CASSAHGGSKGRTQYF. DNA of the CDR3: TGTGCCAGCAGTGCTCACGGCGGGAGCAAGGGTAGGACGCAGTATTTT.

The chain joins TRBV11-2 to TRBJ2-2; 7 positions agree with TRBD2. V lost 5 bases, J lost 3 bases, and 9 bases stayed unmatched. The CDR3 contains 16 residues. Germline CDR1 SGHAT, CDR2 FQNNGV. CDR3 region: CASSLLTSFDTGELFF. The DNA of the CDR3 is TGTGCCAGCAGCCTTCTGACTAGCTTTGACACCGGGGAGCTGTTTTTT.

V and J are TRBV27 and TRBJ1-5; 7 nucleotides agree with TRBD1. With 6 bases clipped from V and 5 bases from J, the junction kept 4 bases outside the gene matches. Looked up from germline, CDR1 is MNHEY and CDR2 is SMNVEV (reference sequence). The CDR3 has 13 residues. The CDR3 is CASRRQGDQPQHF. The CDR3 DNA is TGTGCCAGCAGGCGGCAGGGGGATCAGCCCCAGCATTTT.

The chain is built from TRBV7-9 and TRBJ1-1; 9 bases are shared with TRBD1. J gave up 3 bases and V 2 bases, and 7 bases lay outside the gene matches. CDR3 size: 16 residues. Germline V gives CDR1 SEHNR, CDR2 FQNEAQ (reference sequence). In nucleotides, the CDR3 is TGTGCCAGCAGCTTACAACCGGGACAGGGCGACACTGAAGCTTTCTTT. Its protein is CASSLQPGQGDTEAFF.

V usage is TRBV9 and J usage is TRBJ2-1; D possibly matches TRBD1 or TRBD2 (5 bases each). Trimming cost V 0 bases and J 8 bases, with 15 bases left between them. The CDR3 spans 15 residues. The V gene's germline CDR1 is SGDLS and CDR2 YYNGEE. DNA for the CDR3: TGTGCCAGCAGCGTAGGGGCGGGTCTAGGGGATGAGCAGTTCTTC. Translation: CASSVGAGLGDEQFF.

The CDR3 here is CASGVPRGNQPQHF. In nucleotides, the CDR3 is TGTGCCAGCGGGGTCCCCCGAGGGAATCAGCCCCAGCATTTT. The genes are TRBV9 and TRBJ1-5; D remains ambiguous. CDR1 and CDR2 (germline): SGDLS, YYNGEE. V shed 7 bases and J shed 4 bases, with 15 bases lying between them. The CDR3 spans 14 residues.

V usage is TRBV25-1 and J usage is TRBJ1-1, with 7 nucleotides matching TRBD1. Germline trimming cut 5 bases from V and 1 base from J; bases unmatched to any gene: 1. CDR3 length: 13 residues. CDR1 and CDR2 (germline): MGHDK, SYGVNS. This chain's CDR3 is CASSSGGNTEAFF. In DNA form, the CDR3 reads TGTGCCAGCAGTTCAGGGGGGAACACTGAAGCTTTCTTT.

The rearrangement joins TRBV7-9 to TRBJ1-1; D not certain. Germline V gives CDR1 SEHNR, CDR2 FQNEAQ (reference sequence). V was pared by 5 bases and J by 0 bases, with 13 bases between. The CDR3 length is 15 residues. The CDR3 is CASSQTRRMNTEAFF. CDR3 in DNA: TGTGCCAGCAGCCAGACCCGGAGAATGAACACTGAAGCTTTCTTT. The full variable domain, completed using reference TRBV7-9 and TRBJ1-1, is DTGVSQNPRHKITKRGQNVTFRCDPISEHNRLYWYRQTLGQGPEFLTYFQNEAQLEKSRLLSDRFSAERPKGSFSTLEIQRTEQGDSAMYLCASSQTRRMNTEAFFGQGTRLTVV.

The rearrangement joins TRBV11-3 to TRBJ2-2; the match to TRBD2 covers 9 bases. CDR3 size: 15 residues. Unmatched junction bases numbered 4, after V lost 4 bases and J lost 4 bases. Germline values: CDR1 SGHNT, CDR2 YENEEA. CDR3 DNA sequence: TGTGCCAGCAGCTATATGCGGGGGGGCACCGGGGAGCTGTTTTTT. Its protein product is CASSYMRGGTGELFF.

The chain uses TRBV13 and TRBJ2-4, with D possibly TRBD2 on 5 matching bases. The germline V and J ends were trimmed by 4 bases and 0 bases, with 7 bases remaining between them. The germline CDR1 and CDR2 sequences are PRHDT and FYEKMQ (reference sequence). The CDR3 is 14 amino acids. The CDR3 region is CASSSDSAKNIQYF. As DNA, the CDR3 is TGTGCCAGCAGCTCGGACTCAGCCAAAAACATTCAGTACTTC.

The rearrangement uses TRBV27 and TRBJ2-7; the D call may be TRBD1 or TRBD2 (6 bases each). The V end lost 6 bases, the J end lost 0 bases, and 15 bases lay between the germline ends. This CDR3 spans 15 amino acids. Germline CDR1 is MNHEY and CDR2 is SMNVEV (reference sequence). The CDR3 sequence: CASSLKGGYSYEQYF. CDR3 coding DNA: TGTGCCAGCAGCCTGAAGGGGGGATACTCCTACGAGCAGTACTTC.

As for this clone: A junction boundary mismatches the germline segment, possibly from a read error. This chain joins TRBV6-5 and TRBJ2-7; the D is unclear. The CDR3 loop spans 13 amino acids. Germline CDR1 reads MNHEY; CDR2 reads SVGAGI. DNA for the CDR3: TGTGCCATCAGTGAAGTGGGTCCCAACGAGCAGTACTTC. The encoded protein is CAISEVGPNEQYF.

V gene TRBV7-8 combines with J gene TRBJ1-1; D remains ambiguous. CDR3 length: 12 amino acids. V shed 2 bases and J shed 8 bases, with 9 bases lying between them. Germline assignment: CDR1 SGHVS and CDR2 FQNEAQ. CDR3 in amino acids: CASSLNSREAFF. DNA for the CDR3: TGTGCCAGCAGCTTAAATTCCAGAGAAGCTTTCTTT.

The chain has TRBV27 and TRBJ2-7; the D call may be TRBD1 or TRBD2 (7 bases each). V lost 5 bases, J lost 3 bases, and 14 bases lay in between. Germline loops: CDR1 MNHEY, CDR2 SMNVEV (reference sequence). This CDR3 comprises 14 residues. The DNA for the CDR3 is TGTGCCAGCAGTGGGAGGGGGCCCTTCTACGAGCAGTACTTC. Amino acid sequence: CASSGRGPFYEQYF.

The chain recombines TRBV11-1 with TRBJ2-2; 7 bases are shared with TRBD1. The CDR3 is 17 residues long. Trimming took 3 bases from V and 1 from J; bases not matched to a gene: 8. CDR1 is SGHAT and CDR2 is FQDESV in the germline V gene (reference sequence). The CDR3 spells CASSLSLDRRNTGELFF. The CDR3 DNA reads TGTGCCAGCAGCTTGTCCCTGGACAGGAGGAACACCGGGGAGCTGTTTTTT. Complete variable domain (other parts from reference TRBV11-1 and TRBJ2-2): EAEVAQSPRYKITEKSQAVAFWCDPISGHATLYWYRQILGQGPELLVQFQDESVVDDSQLPKDRFSAERLKGVDSTLKIQPAELGDSAMYLCASSLSLDRRNTGELFFGEGSRLTVL.

This chain links TRBV7-6 with TRBJ2-7; TRBD1 aligns across 8 bases. Germline trimming cut 5 bases from V and 2 bases from J; bases unmatched to any gene: 8. Per the germline V gene, CDR1 is SGHVS and CDR2 is FNYEAQ. The CDR3 is 15 amino acids. The CDR3 bases are TGTGCCAGCAGCCCGCGACAGGGGTTTACCTACGAGCAGTACTTC. Protein sequence: CASSPRQGFTYEQYF. Drawing the rest from reference TRBV7-6 and TRBJ2-7, the complete variable domain is GAGVSQSPRYKVTKRGQDVALRCDPISGHVSLYWYRQALGQGPEFLTYFNYEAQQDKSGLPNDRFSAERPEGSISTLTIQRTEQRDSAMYRCASSPRQGFTYEQYFGPGTRLTVT.

This chain uses TRBV7-8 with TRBJ1-1; weak D call: TRBD1 (6 bases). Germline V gives CDR1 SGHVS, CDR2 FQNEAQ. CDR3 length: 15 residues. Trimming shortened V by 5 bases and J by 4 bases, and 17 bases separated the two germline ends. Written as DNA, the CDR3 is TGTGCCAGCAGCCCCTTCCGAGGGGGAACCACTGAAGCTTTCTTT. This gives the protein CASSPFRGGTTEAFF.

The rearrangement uses TRBV5-6 and TRBJ2-7, with 8 bases aligning to TRBD2. The germline gives CDR1 SGHDT, CDR2 YYEEEE. V was pared by 4 bases and J by 4 bases, with 7 bases of the junction left unmatched. The CDR3 runs to 14 residues. CDR3 protein: CASSPGLGWYEQYF. The CDR3 region has the DNA TGTGCCAGCAGCCCGGGACTAGGGTGGTACGAGCAGTACTTC.

This clone has only one observation. This chain joins TRBV7-8 and TRBJ2-7; 10 bases map to TRBD1. The CDR3 totals 16 residues. V dropped 5 bases and J dropped 2; count of bases not matched to a gene: 9. Germline loops: CDR1 SGHVS, CDR2 FQNEAQ. The CDR3 DNA is TGTGCCAGCAGCCCCCCGGGGACAGGGGAGGCCTACGAGCAGTACTTC. Residues: CASSPPGTGEAYEQYF.

The chain recombines TRBV25-1 with TRBJ1-2, with D unclear. V dropped 3 bases and J dropped 7 bases, with 3 bases sitting between them. Germline CDR1 is MGHDK and CDR2 is SYGVNS. CDR3 length equals 10 residues. As DNA, the CDR3 is TGTGCCAGCAGTGACGGTGGCTACACCTTC. It codes for CASSDGGYTF.

The chain joins TRBV9 to TRBJ2-5, with 8 positions matching TRBD2. Germline lookup yields CDR1 SGDLS and CDR2 YYNGEE. The V segment lost 4 bases and the J segment 2 bases; nucleotides outside the gene matches: 7. This CDR3 has 15 residues. Written as DNA, the CDR3 is TGTGCCAGCAGCACCTCGGGGGGGCTGCAAGAGACCCAGTACTTC. As protein: CASSTSGGLQETQYF.

This clone has a single count. One junction end disagrees with the germline gene, perhaps due to a read error. V gene TRBV13 combines with J gene TRBJ2-4; D is perhaps TRBD2 (6 bases). Germline CDR1 is PRHDT and CDR2 is FYEKMQ (reference sequence). This CDR3 is built from 15 residues. The CDR3 region has the DNA TGTGCCAGCAGCCTAGGTAGGGGACTGGGAAACATTCAGTACTTC. As protein: CASSLGRGLGNIQYF. The whole variable domain, remainder taken from reference TRBV13 and TRBJ2-4, is AAGVIQSPRHLIKEKRETATLKCYPIPRHDTVYWYQQGPGQDPQFLISFYEKMQSDKGSIPDRFSAQQFSDYHSELNMSSLELGDSALYFCASSLGRGLGNIQYFGAGTRLSVL.

This sequence joins TRBV5-5 and TRBJ2-7, with 7 nucleotides matching TRBD1. The V segment lost 0 bases and the J segment 2 bases; nucleotides outside the gene matches: 2. The CDR3 spans 14 residues. CDR1 is SGHKS and CDR2 is YYEKEE in the germline V gene (reference sequence). CDR3 region: CASSLVGGPYEQYF. CDR3 coding DNA: TGTGCCAGCAGCTTGGTAGGGGGCCCCTACGAGCAGTACTTC.

The chain has TRBV6-5 and TRBJ2-3; 7 bases are a match to TRBD2. Germline lookup yields CDR1 MNHEY and CDR2 SVGAGI. The CDR3 sequence is 14 residues long. After removal of 2 bases from V and 8 bases from J, the junction contained 7 bases not matched to a gene. The CDR3 DNA is TGTGCCAGCAGTTACGGAAGCGGGGTACTTACGCAGTATTTT. Residues: CASSYGSGVLTQYF.

The chain uses TRBV29-1 and TRBJ1-1; weak D call: TRBD1 (6 bases). Trimming left V 4 bases short and J 0 bases short, with 18 bases between. Looked up from germline, CDR1 is SQVTM and CDR2 is ANQGSEA. The CDR3 has 16 residues. Here the CDR3 reads CSVVGARGDMNTEAFF. CDR3 coding DNA: TGCAGCGTTGTTGGAGCCAGGGGAGACATGAACACTGAAGCTTTCTTT.

The V call is TRBV7-8, the J call TRBJ2-1; D call uncertain. The CDR3 is made up of 14 amino acids. Germline V CDR1 and CDR2: SGHVS, FQNEAQ. Deletions cut 1 base from V and 5 bases from J, with 9 bases between. CDR3 sequence (DNA): TGTGCCAGCAGCTTAGGCGATATGAACAATGAGCAGTTCTTC. As protein: CASSLGDMNNEQFF.

The CDR3 coding sequence is TGTGCCAGCAGTCCGGACCGGGACTATGGCTACACCTTC. It specifies CASSPDRDYGYTF. V is TRBV27 and J is TRBJ1-2; no clear D. Deletions cut 5 bases from V and 3 bases from J, with 10 bases between. Germline-derived CDR1 and CDR2 are MNHEY and SMNVEV (reference sequence). The CDR3 is 13 amino acids.

The gene calls are TRBV29-1 and TRBJ2-3; D is possibly TRBD1 or TRBD2 (5 bases each). Germline V gene sequence: CDR1 SQVTM, CDR2 ANQGSEA. The germline V and J ends were trimmed by 5 bases and 3 bases, with 12 bases remaining between them. This CDR3 region has 13 residues. The CDR3 coding sequence is TGCAGCGTTTTTGGGGACGCAACAGATACGCAGTATTTT. This encodes CSVFGDATDTQYF.